Sequencing of this TCR beta chain was carried out in a study of blood T cell repertoires in COVID-19. Study background: COVID-19 samples collected from the United States, Italy and Spain covered acute and convalescent phases. The analysed material was cDNA or gDNA that came from T cells, B-cell-depleted T cells, or PBMCs.

Germline CDR1 and CDR2: MGHDK and SYGVNS. With V trimmed by 10 bases and J by 7 bases, 11 bases remained unmatched. The CDR3 is 14 residues long. Original methodology: Reference gene primer amplification gave nucleated cell count estimates. Sequencing used immunoSEQ multiplex PCR; TCRdb keeps in-frame clones, though not all of them. D and trimming were read from the DNA, whereas the V and J calls and clone size are those reported in that table. The table lists about 42,000 clones, 80% to 90% of them singletons. This chain connects TRBV25-1 to TRBJ1-2; 11 bases align to TRBD1. The receptor comes from a man aged 30 to 45 with active or convalescent COVID-19. The source material was peripheral blood. DNA for the CDR3: TGTGCCACACTAGAGGACAGGGGGCGTCGTGGCTACACCTTC. Its protein is CATLEDRGRRGYTF.